The next 24 T cell receptor beta chains were all read from a single sample in a study of beta chain features in type 1 diabetes. Expressed TCRB transcripts were sequenced after all isolated RNA was converted to cDNA. Profiling relied on immunoSEQ multiplex PCR, and the TCRdb table lists in-frame clones only, not all of them. The table includes around 250,000 clones, 27% detected once. The sequenced sample was central memory CD4+ T cells from blood. Receptor source: a man between 25 and 39 years old in good health.

About this clone itself: The sample has other DNA sequences that encode this CDR3 too. The J gene is TRBJ2-5, the V gene TRBV7-2; D might be TRBD1 (5 bases). The CDR3 has 13 amino acids. CDR1 SGHTA and CDR2 FQGNSA come from the germline V gene. The V end lost 3 bases, the J end lost 2 bases, and 7 bases lay between the germline ends. CDR3 DNA sequence: TGTGCCAGCAGCTTGACAGTTCAAGAGACCCAGTACTTC. Translated, it gives CASSLTVQETQYF. Using reference TRBV7-2 and TRBJ2-5 for the parts outside the CDR3, the full variable domain is GAGVSQSPSNKVTEKGKDVELRCDPISGHTALYWYRQSLGQGLEFLIYFQGNSAPDKSGLPSDRFSAERTGGSVSTLTIQRTQQEDSAVYLCASSLTVQETQYFGPGTRLLVL.

The chain joins TRBV6-5 to TRBJ1-5, with a tentative D call TRBD1 (5 bases). The CDR3 is 14 amino acids. Trimming took off 6 bases at V and 5 bases at J, with 14 bases between the two ends. Per germline, CDR1 MNHEY and CDR2 SVGAGI. DNA of the CDR3: TGTGCCAGCAGCCTTATCGGGACGGATCAGCCCCAGCATTTT. This gives the protein CASSLIGTDQPQHF.

This clone was observed many times. The V gene is TRBV29-1, the J gene TRBJ1-3, with D tentatively TRBD1 (5 bases). CDR3 length: 14 residues. V was shortened by 3 bases and J by 0 bases, with 9 bases between the two germline ends. Germline values: CDR1 SQVTM, CDR2 ANQGSEA. CDR3 in DNA: TGCAGCGTTGACGACAGTCGCTCTGGAAACACCATATATTTT. It is translated as CSVDDSRSGNTIYF.

As for this clone: This specimen includes other DNA sequences encoding the same CDR3. The V gene is TRBV18, the J gene TRBJ1-5, with 7 positions matching TRBD1. V was clipped by 3 bases and J by 3 bases; unmatched bases: 2. The CDR3 has 14 residues. The germline V gene has CDR1 KGHSH and CDR2 LQKENI. The CDR3 reads CASSPGQPNQPQHF. DNA of the CDR3: TGTGCCAGCTCACCGGGACAGCCCAATCAGCCCCAGCATTTT.

The chain has TRBV20-1 and TRBJ1-2; D is unclear. In germline, CDR1 is DFQATT, CDR2 SNEGSKA (reference sequence). Trimming removed 5 bases from V and 6 bases from J, with 10 bases in between. This CDR3 contains 11 residues. The CDR3 is CSARMDNGYTF. Written as DNA, the CDR3 is TGCAGTGCTCGAATGGATAATGGCTACACCTTC.

This rearrangement joins TRBV2 to TRBJ1-1; D is undetermined. This CDR3 contains 12 residues. Germline V gene lookup returns CDR1 SNHLY and CDR2 FYNNEI. The ends were cut back, 1 base at V and 1 base at J, with 1 base in the middle. The CDR3 reads CASSEGNTEAFF. The DNA for the CDR3 is TGTGCCAGCAGTGAAGGGAACACTGAAGCTTTCTTT.

This clone occurred a few times. This chain uses TRBV6-1 with TRBJ2-7; 7 bases are shared with TRBD1. The CDR3 loop spans 14 amino acids. In germline, CDR1 is MNHNS, CDR2 SASEGT. V lost 6 bases to trimming and J lost 4 bases; unmatched junction nucleotides: 9. The CDR3 here is CASRGPGQTYEQYF. The CDR3 DNA reads TGTGCCAGCAGAGGACCGGGACAGACTTACGAGCAGTACTTC.

This clone was detected only a few times. The rearrangement uses TRBV5-1 and TRBJ2-5; 12 positions match TRBD2. The J segment lost 2 bases and the V segment lost 4 bases, leaving 6 bases of the junction unmatched. Germline lookup yields CDR1 SGHRS and CDR2 YFSETQ. This CDR3 contains 16 residues. This CDR3 reads CASSHGTSGSQETQYF. The DNA for the CDR3 is TGCGCCAGCAGCCACGGGACTAGCGGGTCTCAAGAGACCCAGTACTTC.

This clone was counted a few times. The V gene is TRBV11-3, the J gene TRBJ2-1; D remains unclear. Germline CDR1 reads SGHNT; CDR2 reads YENEEA. The CDR3 consists of 13 residues. With 1 base removed from V and 7 bases from J, the gap between germline ends came to 8 bases. The DNA for the CDR3 is TGTGCCAGCAGCTTAGGTGCGGTGAATGAGCAGTTCTTC. Protein sequence: CASSLGAVNEQFF.

In the case of this clone: Other DNA sequences from this sample encode an identical CDR3 as well. The chain is built from TRBV7-2 and TRBJ1-1, with D perhaps matching TRBD1 (6 bases). The length of the CDR3 is 14 residues. The V gene's germline CDR1 is SGHTA and CDR2 FQGNSA. The germline V and J ends were trimmed by 3 bases and 0 bases, with 8 bases remaining between them. The CDR3 sequence: CASSFGQMNTEAFF. DNA for the CDR3: TGTGCCAGCAGCTTCGGACAGATGAACACTGAAGCTTTCTTT.

This clone has only a few counts. This sequence joins TRBV19 and TRBJ2-3; D not certain. This CDR3 has 14 residues. The germline V and J ends were trimmed by 4 bases and 5 bases, with 13 bases remaining between them. Germline-derived CDR1 and CDR2 are LNHDA and SQIVND (reference sequence). The CDR3 is CASSRGPVGDTQYF. Written as DNA, the CDR3 is TGTGCCAGTAGTAGAGGCCCCGTGGGAGATACGCAGTATTTT.

There are many counts of this clone. The chain is built from TRBV2 and TRBJ2-7; 8 bases match TRBD2. Trimming removed 9 bases from V and 0 bases from J; junction bases left unmatched: 7. Germline V lookup: CDR1 SNHLY, CDR2 FYNNEI. This CDR3 contains 14 residues. The CDR3, as DNA: TGTGCCAGTCAGACTAGCGTGAGCTCCTACGAGCAGTACTTC. It yields the protein CASQTSVSSYEQYF.

The gene calls are TRBV10-3 and TRBJ2-7, with D perhaps assigned TRBD1 or TRBD2 (5 bases each). This CDR3 region has 12 residues. Trimming removed 10 bases from V and 4 bases from J, with 14 bases in between. Germline V gene sequence: CDR1 ENHRY, CDR2 SYGVKD. The DNA of the CDR3 is TGTGCCAATCGGACGGGGCGGTACGAGCAGTACTTC. Its translation: CANRTGRYEQYF.

By sample fraction, this clone is medium-sized (0.01 to 0.1%). The chain has TRBV7-8 and TRBJ2-3; no reliable D call. V lost 5 bases, J lost 1 base, and 16 bases lay in between. The CDR3 extends over 16 amino acids. Germline values: CDR1 SGHVS, CDR2 FQNEAQ. Here the CDR3 DNA reads TGTGCCAGCAGCCCCGAAGGCGGATGGCGCACAGATACGCAGTATTTT. It encodes CASSPEGGWRTDTQYF.

The chain combines TRBV7-2 with TRBJ2-3, with D perhaps matching TRBD1 (5 bases). Trimming took off 2 bases at V and 10 bases at J, with 10 bases between the two ends. The CDR3 is made up of 12 amino acids. Per germline, CDR1 SGHTA and CDR2 FQGNSA. The CDR3 loop reads CASSLQGLAQYF. The CDR3 coding sequence is TGTGCCAGCAGCTTACAGGGTTTAGCGCAGTATTTT. Drawing the rest from reference TRBV7-2 and TRBJ2-3, the complete variable domain is GAGVSQSPSNKVTEKGKDVELRCDPISGHTALYWYRQSLGQGLEFLIYFQGNSAPDKSGLPSDRFSAERTGGSVSTLTIQRTQQEDSAVYLCASSLQGLAQYFGPGTRLTVL.

In this sample, this clone turned up a few times. The V and J genes are TRBV14 and TRBJ2-6, with D uncertain. Germline assignment: CDR1 SGHDN and CDR2 FVKESK. This CDR3 has 15 amino acids. V was clipped by 4 bases and J by 3 bases, with 10 bases between them. The CDR3 protein is CASSPHNYGANVLTF. The CDR3 DNA reads TGTGCCAGCAGCCCGCACAACTATGGGGCCAACGTCCTGACTTTC.

Comment on this clone: A far larger clone lies a single base away; this is likely a read error. The chain combines TRBV30 with TRBJ2-5; the match to TRBD2 covers 7 bases. Per germline, CDR1 GTSNPN and CDR2 SVGIG (reference sequence). V was pared by 5 bases and J by 2 bases, with 14 bases of the junction left unmatched. This CDR3 has 16 amino acids. CDR3 coding DNA: TGTGCCTGGGGACCGGGACCAGCGGGGCCGCAAGAGACCCAGTACTTC. It translates to CAWGPGPAGPQETQYF.

The chain is built from TRBV11-2 and TRBJ2-5, with TRBD2 identical over 12 bases. CDR1 and CDR2 from the germline V gene are SGHAT and FQNNGV. This CDR3 has 16 amino acids. J gave up 5 bases and V 5 bases, and 9 bases lay outside the gene matches. The CDR3 coding sequence is TGTGCCAGCAGCCCCGGGACTAGCGGGCAAGGGGAGACCCAGTACTTC. Residues: CASSPGTSGQGETQYF. Looking up the rest from reference TRBV11-2 and TRBJ2-5 gives the full variable domain: EAGVAQSPRYKIIEKRQSVAFWCNPISGHATLYWYQQILGQGPKLLIQFQNNGVVDDSQLPKDRFSAERLKGVDSTLKIQPAKLEDSAVYLCASSPGTSGQGETQYFGPGTRLLVL.

There are a few counts of this clone. This sequence joins TRBV25-1 and TRBJ2-1, with TRBD2 as a possible D gene (6 bases). In germline, CDR1 is MGHDK, CDR2 SYGVNS. V was pared by 1 base and J by 1 base, with 17 bases between. The CDR3 sequence is 18 residues long. The CDR3: CASSESPLASASYNEQFF. The CDR3 region has the DNA TGTGCCAGCAGTGAATCACCCCTTGCTAGCGCGTCCTACAATGAGCAGTTCTTC.

The V gene is TRBV5-1, the J gene TRBJ2-5, with D perhaps matching TRBD1 (6 bases). This CDR3 has 15 amino acids. Germline assignment: CDR1 SGHRS and CDR2 YFSETQ. The ends were cut back, 7 bases at V and 5 bases at J, with 21 bases in the middle. This CDR3 is CASRSTIRGGETQYF. As DNA, the CDR3 is TGCGCCAGCCGATCTACTATCAGGGGTGGCGAGACCCAGTACTTC.

Here the CDR3 DNA reads TGTGCCAGCAGCGTAGCGGGGGGGCCGGAGACCCAGTACTTC. Translating it yields CASSVAGGPETQYF. The chain combines TRBV9 with TRBJ2-5; 8 bases agree with TRBD2. The CDR3 runs to 14 residues. V lost 0 bases to trimming and J lost 5 bases; unmatched junction nucleotides: 3. CDR1 is SGDLS, CDR2 YYNGEE, per germline.

This chain uses TRBV30 with TRBJ1-3; D is unclear. With 7 bases removed from V and 4 bases from J, the gap between germline ends came to 11 bases. CDR3 length: 12 amino acids. The germline CDR1 and CDR2 sequences are GTSNPN and SVGIG (reference sequence). The CDR3 DNA is TGTGCCTTCCGTCGAAAGGGAAACACCATATATTTT. Translation gives CAFRRKGNTIYF.

J is TRBJ1-5 and V is TRBV30, with D possibly TRBD1 on 5 matching bases. Trimming stripped 0 bases from V and 8 bases from J, with 20 bases between. Germline V gene sequence: CDR1 GTSNPN, CDR2 SVGIG (reference sequence). The CDR3 has 16 amino acids. The CDR3 DNA follows: TGTGCCTGGAGTGTAGGAGAAGTGAGGGGTTGGGAGCCCCAGCATTTT. Residues: CAWSVGEVRGWEPQHF.

DNA of the CDR3: TGTGCCAGCAGGAAAGACTTGAACACCGGGGAGCTGTTTTTT. Translating it yields CASRKDLNTGELFF. V and J are TRBV2 and TRBJ2-2; D gene uncertain. Germline V gives CDR1 SNHLY, CDR2 FYNNEI. Deletions cut 6 bases from V and 1 base from J, with 9 bases between. The CDR3 has 14 amino acids. The full variable domain, in which reference TRBV2 and TRBJ2-2 provide the parts outside the CDR3, is EPEVTQTPSHQVTQMGQEVILRCVPISNHLYFYWYRQILGQKVEFLVSFYNNEISEKSEIFDDQFSVERPDGSNFTLKIRSTKLEDSAMYFCASRKDLNTGELFFGEGSRLTVL.